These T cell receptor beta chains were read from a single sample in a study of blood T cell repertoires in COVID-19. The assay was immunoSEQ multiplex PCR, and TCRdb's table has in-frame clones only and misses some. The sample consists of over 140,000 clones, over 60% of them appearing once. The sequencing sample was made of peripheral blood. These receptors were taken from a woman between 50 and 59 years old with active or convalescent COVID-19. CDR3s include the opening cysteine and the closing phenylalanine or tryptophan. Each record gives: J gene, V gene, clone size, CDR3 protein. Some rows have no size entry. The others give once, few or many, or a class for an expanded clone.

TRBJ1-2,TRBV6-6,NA,CASSYSKGQVAGYTF
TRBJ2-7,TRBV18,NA,CASSPIAGESKRYEQYF
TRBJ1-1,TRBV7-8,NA,CASSPQNTEAFF
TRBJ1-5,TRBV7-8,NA,CASSWTGDSNQPQHF
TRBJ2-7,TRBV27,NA,CASAGTSGIPRSYEQYF
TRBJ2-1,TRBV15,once,CATSRDLAGIDEQFF
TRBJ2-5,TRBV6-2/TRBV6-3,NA,CASSLPAGGGRETQYF
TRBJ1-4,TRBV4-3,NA,CASSTGAGEKLFF
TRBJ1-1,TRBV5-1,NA,CASSLGDLGPTEAFF
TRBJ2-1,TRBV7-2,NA,CASSLAAGSYNEQFF
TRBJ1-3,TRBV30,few,CAWSVRTGRTSGNTIYF
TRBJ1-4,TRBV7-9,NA,CASSLGTGAEKLFF
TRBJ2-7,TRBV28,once,CASGGRAVDEQYF
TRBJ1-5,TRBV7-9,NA,CASSTSGDQPQHF
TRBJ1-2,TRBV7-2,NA,CASSLGGWYSLNYGYTF
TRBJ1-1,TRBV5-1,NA,CASSLEYGTGGTEAFF
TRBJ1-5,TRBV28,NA,CASSFPDRGFSPQHF
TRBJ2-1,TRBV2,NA,CASRTGLDNEQFF
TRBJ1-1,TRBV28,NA,CASSFRTGTGGLAFF
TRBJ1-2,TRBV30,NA,CAWSRTDNYGYTF
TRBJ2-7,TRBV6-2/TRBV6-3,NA,CASSRGLAAPSEQYF
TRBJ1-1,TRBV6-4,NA,CASSAQQGNTEAFF
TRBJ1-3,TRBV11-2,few,CASSLDRGRSSGNTIYF
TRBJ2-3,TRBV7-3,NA,CASSFRGEDTQYF
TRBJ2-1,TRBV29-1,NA,CSVGGRSQFF
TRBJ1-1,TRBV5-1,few,CASRRQGVPMNTEAFF
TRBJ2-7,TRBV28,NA,CASSFVGCAETSYEQYF
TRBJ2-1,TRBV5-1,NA,CASFETSGGYNEQFF
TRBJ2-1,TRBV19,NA,CASSTLVSSYNEQFF
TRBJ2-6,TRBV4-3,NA,CASSRHDRGRFSGANVLTF
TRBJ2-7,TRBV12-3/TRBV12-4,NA,CASSFQVTYEQYF